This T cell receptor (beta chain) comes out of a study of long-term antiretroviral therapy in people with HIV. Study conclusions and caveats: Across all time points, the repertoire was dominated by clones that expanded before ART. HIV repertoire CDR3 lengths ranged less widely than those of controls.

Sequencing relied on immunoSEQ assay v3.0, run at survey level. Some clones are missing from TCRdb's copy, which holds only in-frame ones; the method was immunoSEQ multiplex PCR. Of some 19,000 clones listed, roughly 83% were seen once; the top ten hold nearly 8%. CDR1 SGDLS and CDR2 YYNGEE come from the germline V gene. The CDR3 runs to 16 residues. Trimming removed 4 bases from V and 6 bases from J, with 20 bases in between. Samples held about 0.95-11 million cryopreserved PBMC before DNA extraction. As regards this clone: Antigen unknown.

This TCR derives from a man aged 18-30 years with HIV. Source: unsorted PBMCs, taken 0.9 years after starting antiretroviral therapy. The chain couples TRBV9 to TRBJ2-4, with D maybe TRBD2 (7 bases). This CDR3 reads CASSLTVGGLGNIQYF. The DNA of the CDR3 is TGTGCCAGCAGCCTCACTGTCGGGGGGCTGGGAAACATTCAGTACTTC.